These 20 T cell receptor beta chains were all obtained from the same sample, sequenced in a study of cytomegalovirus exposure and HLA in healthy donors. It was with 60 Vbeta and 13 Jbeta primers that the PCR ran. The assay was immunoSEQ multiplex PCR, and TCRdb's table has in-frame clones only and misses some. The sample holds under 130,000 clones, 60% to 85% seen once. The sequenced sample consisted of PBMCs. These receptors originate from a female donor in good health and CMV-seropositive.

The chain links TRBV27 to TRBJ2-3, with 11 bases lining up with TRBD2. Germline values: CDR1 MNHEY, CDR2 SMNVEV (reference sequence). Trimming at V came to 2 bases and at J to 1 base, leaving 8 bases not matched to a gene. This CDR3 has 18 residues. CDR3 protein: CASSLEKTSGKGTDTQYF. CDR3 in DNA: TGTGCCAGCAGTTTAGAGAAGACTAGCGGGAAGGGCACAGATACGCAGTATTTT.

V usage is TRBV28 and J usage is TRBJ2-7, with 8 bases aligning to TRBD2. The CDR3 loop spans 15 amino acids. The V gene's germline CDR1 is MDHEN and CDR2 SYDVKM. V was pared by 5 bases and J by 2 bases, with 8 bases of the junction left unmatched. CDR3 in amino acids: CASSEAGVNTYEQYF. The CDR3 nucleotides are TGTGCCAGCAGTGAAGCGGGAGTAAATACCTACGAGCAGTACTTC.

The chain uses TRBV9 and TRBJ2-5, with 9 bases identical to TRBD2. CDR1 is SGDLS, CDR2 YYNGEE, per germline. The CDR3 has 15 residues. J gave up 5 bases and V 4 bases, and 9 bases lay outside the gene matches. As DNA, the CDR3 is TGTGCCAGCAGCATGACACCTAGCGGGAAGGAGACCCAGTACTTC. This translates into CASSMTPSGKETQYF.

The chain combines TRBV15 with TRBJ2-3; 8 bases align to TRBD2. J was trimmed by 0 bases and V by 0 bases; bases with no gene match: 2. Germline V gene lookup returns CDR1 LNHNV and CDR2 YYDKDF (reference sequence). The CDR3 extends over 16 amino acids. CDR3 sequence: CATSREGTRSTDTQYF. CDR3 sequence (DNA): TGTGCCACCAGCAGAGAGGGGACTAGGAGCACAGATACGCAGTATTTT.

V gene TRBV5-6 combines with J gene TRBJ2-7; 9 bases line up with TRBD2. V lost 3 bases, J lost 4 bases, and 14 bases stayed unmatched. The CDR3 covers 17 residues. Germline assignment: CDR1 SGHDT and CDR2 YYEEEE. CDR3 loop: CASSSVLSGGGEYEQYF. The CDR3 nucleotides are TGTGCCAGCAGCTCGGTTTTGAGTGGCGGGGGGGAGTACGAGCAGTACTTC. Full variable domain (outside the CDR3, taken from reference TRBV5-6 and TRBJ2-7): DAGVTQSPTHLIKTRGQQVTLRCSPKSGHDTVSWYQQALGQGPQFIFQYYEEEERQRGNFPDRFSGHQFPNYSSELNVNALLLGDSALYLCASSSVLSGGGEYEQYFGPGTRLTVT.

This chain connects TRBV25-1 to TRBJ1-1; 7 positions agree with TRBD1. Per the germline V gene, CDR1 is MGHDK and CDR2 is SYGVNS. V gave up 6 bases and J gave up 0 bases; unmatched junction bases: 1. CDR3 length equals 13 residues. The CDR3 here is CASRDRMNTEAFF. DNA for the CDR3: TGTGCCAGCAGGGACAGGATGAACACTGAAGCTTTCTTT.

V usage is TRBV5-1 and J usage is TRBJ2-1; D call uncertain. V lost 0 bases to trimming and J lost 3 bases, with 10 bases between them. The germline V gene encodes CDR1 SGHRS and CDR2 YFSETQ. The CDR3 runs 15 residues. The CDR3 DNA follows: TGCGCCAGCAGCTTGGGCCGTTACAACTACAATGAGCAGTTCTTC. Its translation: CASSLGRYNYNEQFF.

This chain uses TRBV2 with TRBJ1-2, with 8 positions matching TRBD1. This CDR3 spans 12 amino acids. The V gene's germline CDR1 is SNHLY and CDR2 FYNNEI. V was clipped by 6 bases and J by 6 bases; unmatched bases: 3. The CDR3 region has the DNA TGTGCCAGCAGGCGACAGGGGCATGGCTACACCTTC. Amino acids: CASRRQGHGYTF.

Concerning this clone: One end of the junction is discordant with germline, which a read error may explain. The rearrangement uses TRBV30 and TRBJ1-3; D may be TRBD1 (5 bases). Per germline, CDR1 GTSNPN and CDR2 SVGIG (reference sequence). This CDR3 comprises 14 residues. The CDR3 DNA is TGTGCCTTCGGAGGCGGGGGAATGGGAAGCACCATATATTTT. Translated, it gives CAFGGGGMGSTIYF.

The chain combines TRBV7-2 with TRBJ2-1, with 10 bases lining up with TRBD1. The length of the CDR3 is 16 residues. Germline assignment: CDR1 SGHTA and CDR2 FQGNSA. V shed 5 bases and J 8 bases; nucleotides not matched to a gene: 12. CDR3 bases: TGTGCCAGCAGCCCAAAAGGGACAGGGGTGGTCCATGAGCAGTTCTTC. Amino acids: CASSPKGTGVVHEQFF.

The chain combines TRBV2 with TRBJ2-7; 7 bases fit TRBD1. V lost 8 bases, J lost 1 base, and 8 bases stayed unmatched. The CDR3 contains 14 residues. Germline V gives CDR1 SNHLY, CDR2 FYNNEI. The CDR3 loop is CASGLGTASYEQYF. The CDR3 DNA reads TGTGCCAGCGGCCTCGGGACAGCATCCTACGAGCAGTACTTC.

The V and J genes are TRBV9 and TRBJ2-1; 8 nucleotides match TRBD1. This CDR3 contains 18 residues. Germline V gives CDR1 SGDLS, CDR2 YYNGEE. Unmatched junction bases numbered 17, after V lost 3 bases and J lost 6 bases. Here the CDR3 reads CASSEPLSRGRLGNEQFF. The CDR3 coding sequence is TGTGCCAGCAGCGAGCCCCTAAGCAGGGGGCGTCTTGGCAATGAGCAGTTCTTC.

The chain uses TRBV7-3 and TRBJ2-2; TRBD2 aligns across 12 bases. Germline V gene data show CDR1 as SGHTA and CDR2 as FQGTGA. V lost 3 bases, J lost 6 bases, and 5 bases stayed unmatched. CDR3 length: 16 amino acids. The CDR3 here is CASSFMTSGRSGELFF. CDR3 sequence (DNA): TGTGCCAGCAGCTTCATGACTAGCGGGAGATCCGGGGAGCTGTTTTTT.

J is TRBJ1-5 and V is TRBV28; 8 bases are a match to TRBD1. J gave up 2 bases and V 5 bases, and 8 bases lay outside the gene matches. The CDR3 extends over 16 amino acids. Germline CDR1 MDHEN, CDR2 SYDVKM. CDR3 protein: CASSTEQGVGNQPQHF. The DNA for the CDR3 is TGTGCCAGCAGTACCGAACAGGGGGTTGGCAATCAGCCCCAGCATTTT. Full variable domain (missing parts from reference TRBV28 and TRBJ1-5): DVKVTQSSRYLVKRTGEKVFLECVQDMDHENMFWYRQDPGLGLRLIYFSYDVKMKEKGDIPEGYSVSREKKERFSLILESASTNQTSMYLCASSTEQGVGNQPQHFGDGTRLSIL.

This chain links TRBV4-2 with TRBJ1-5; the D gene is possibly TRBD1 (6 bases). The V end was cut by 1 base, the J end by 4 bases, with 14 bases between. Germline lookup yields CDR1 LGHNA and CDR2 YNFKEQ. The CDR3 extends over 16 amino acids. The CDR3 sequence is CASSQGIVGGNQPQHF. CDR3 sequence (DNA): TGTGCCAGCAGCCAAGGGATTGTAGGGGGTAATCAGCCCCAGCATTTT.

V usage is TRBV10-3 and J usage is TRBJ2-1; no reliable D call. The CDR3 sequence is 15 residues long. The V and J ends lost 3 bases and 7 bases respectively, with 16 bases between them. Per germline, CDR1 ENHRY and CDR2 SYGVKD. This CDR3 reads CAISEDKNVHNEQFF. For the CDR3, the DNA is TGTGCCATCAGTGAAGACAAAAACGTTCATAATGAGCAGTTCTTC.

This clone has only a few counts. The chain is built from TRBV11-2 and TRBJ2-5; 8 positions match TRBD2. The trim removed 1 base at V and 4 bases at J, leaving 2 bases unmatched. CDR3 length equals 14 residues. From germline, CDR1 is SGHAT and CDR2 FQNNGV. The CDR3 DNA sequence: TGTGCCAGCAGCTTAGTGCGGGGGGCAGAGACCCAGTACTTC. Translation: CASSLVRGAETQYF.

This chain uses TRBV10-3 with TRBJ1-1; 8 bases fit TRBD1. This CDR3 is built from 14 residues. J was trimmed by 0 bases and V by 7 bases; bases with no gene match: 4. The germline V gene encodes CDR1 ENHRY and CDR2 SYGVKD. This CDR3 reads CAITVGQVNTEAFF. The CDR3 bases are TGTGCCATCACTGTGGGACAGGTGAACACTGAAGCTTTCTTT.

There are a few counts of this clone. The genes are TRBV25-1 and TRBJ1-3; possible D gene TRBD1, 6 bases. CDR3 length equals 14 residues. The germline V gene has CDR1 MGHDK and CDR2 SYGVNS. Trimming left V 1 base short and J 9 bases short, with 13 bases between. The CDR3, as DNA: TGTGCCAGCAGTGAATGGGGACATCGGGTCACCATATATTTT. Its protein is CASSEWGHRVTIYF.

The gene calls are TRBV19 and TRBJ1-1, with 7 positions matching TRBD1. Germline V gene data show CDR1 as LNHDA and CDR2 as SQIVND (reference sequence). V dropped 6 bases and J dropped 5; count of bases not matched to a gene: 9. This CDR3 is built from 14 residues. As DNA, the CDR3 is TGTGCCAGTAGCCTCGGACAGGTAGGGACTGAAGCTTTCTTT. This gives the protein CASSLGQVGTEAFF.